Listed below are T cell receptor beta chains from one sample, sequenced in a study of CD8 T cells in Susac syndrome. Via MiXCR, TCRdb re-called the immunoSEQ multiplex PCR reads, giving one row per CDR3 protein. This table holds around 160,000 distinct CDR3 sequences, approximately 94% found once. Sequencing was performed on CD4+ T cells from PBMCs. All receptors come from a human donor with multiple sclerosis. The CDR3 runs from the conserved cysteine through the conserved F or W. Fields, in order: V gene, J gene, CDR3 protein.

TRBV27	TRBJ2-2	CASSLAYEAGELFF
TRBV29-1	TRBJ2-3	CSGESGDTQYF
TRBV2	TRBJ2-7	CASSAQSYEQYF
TRBV6-2/TRBV6-3	TRBJ2-7	CASTPLGPVAYEQYF
TRBV10-3	TRBJ2-2	CAITGTPGAGELFF
TRBV6-2/TRBV6-3	TRBJ2-1	CASSYYTRDEQFF
TRBV27	TRBJ1-5	CASSPAYRGPNQPQHF
TRBV12-3/TRBV12-4	TRBJ1-1	CASRTGEGEAFF
TRBV2	TRBJ2-7	CASSAHPAGDEQYF
TRBV19	TRBJ2-5	CASSLQGDTTETQYF
TRBV12-3/TRBV12-4	TRBJ2-1	CASTKGGLEFF